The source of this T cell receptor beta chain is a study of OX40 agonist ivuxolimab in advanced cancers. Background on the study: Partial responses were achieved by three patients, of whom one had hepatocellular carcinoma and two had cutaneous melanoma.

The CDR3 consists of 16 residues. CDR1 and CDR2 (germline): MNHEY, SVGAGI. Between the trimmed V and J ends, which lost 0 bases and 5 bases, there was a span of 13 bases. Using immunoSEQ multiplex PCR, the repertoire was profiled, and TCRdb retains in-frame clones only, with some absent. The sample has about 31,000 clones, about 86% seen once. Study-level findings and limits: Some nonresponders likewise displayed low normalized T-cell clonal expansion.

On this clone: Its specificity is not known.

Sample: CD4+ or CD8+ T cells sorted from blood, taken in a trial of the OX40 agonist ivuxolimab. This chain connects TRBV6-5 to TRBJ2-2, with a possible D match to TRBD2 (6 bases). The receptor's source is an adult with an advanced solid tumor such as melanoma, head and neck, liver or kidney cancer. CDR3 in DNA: TGTGCCAGCAGTTACTCGCCCCCGGGGGTGACCGGGGAGCTGTTTTTT. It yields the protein CASSYSPPGVTGELFF.